This T cell receptor (beta chain) was captured by sequencing in a study of T cell changes during pregnancy in multiple sclerosis (dated by TCRdb to about 2019). For the wider study: Changes in the T cell repertoire over the course of pregnancy were examined in this study in women with multiple sclerosis.

CDR3 length: 12 amino acids, cysteine to phenylalanine. Of all the DNA, just the CDR3 is kept, 36 bases in frame from base 1. The V and J ends are trimmed by 4 bases and 2 bases, leaving 8 bases between them. CDR1 and CDR2 were assigned from the germline V gene (reference sequence) as GTSNPN and SVGIG. The method was the immunoSEQ multiplex PCR assay. Entries here come from immuneACCESS through TCRdb and include only in-frame sequences with V and J called. Some clones fail to appear in such tables; in the studies checked, an unresolved V gene covers under half of the shortfall, and the cause of the remainder is unknown. Across this sample there are fewer than 30,000 clones, with 90% to 95% seen only once. The ten most abundant clones make up around 0.71% of the sample. This clone was detected only once. The antigen it binds to is not known. Per-nucleotide qualities are absent, and no much larger clonotype sits a single base away.

The sequencing used CD4+ T cells from peripheral blood mononuclear cells, collected in the first trimester of pregnancy. The chain is assembled from TRBV30 and TRBJ1-1; no D gene is confidently identified. The receptor comes from a female donor with multiple sclerosis, enrolled in a pregnancy study. The CDR3 region: CAWMRGNTEAFF. In nucleotides, the sequence is TGTGCCTGGATGCGGGGAAACACTGAAGCTTTCTTT.